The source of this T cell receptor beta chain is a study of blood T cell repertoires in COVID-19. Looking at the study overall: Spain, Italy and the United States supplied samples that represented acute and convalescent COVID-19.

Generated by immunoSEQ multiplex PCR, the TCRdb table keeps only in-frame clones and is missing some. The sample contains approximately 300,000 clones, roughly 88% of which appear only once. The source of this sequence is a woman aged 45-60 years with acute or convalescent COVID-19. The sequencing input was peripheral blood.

The CDR3 here is CASSKRDSRGNQPQHF. CDR3 nucleotides: TGTGCCAGCAGTAAACGGGACAGCAGAGGCAATCAGCCCCAGCATTTT. The chain uses TRBV27 and TRBJ1-5, with 7 bases fitting TRBD1. Germline V gene lookup returns CDR1 MNHEY and CDR2 SMNVEV (reference sequence). The trim removed 5 bases at V and 2 bases at J, leaving 9 bases unmatched. The CDR3 loop spans 16 amino acids.